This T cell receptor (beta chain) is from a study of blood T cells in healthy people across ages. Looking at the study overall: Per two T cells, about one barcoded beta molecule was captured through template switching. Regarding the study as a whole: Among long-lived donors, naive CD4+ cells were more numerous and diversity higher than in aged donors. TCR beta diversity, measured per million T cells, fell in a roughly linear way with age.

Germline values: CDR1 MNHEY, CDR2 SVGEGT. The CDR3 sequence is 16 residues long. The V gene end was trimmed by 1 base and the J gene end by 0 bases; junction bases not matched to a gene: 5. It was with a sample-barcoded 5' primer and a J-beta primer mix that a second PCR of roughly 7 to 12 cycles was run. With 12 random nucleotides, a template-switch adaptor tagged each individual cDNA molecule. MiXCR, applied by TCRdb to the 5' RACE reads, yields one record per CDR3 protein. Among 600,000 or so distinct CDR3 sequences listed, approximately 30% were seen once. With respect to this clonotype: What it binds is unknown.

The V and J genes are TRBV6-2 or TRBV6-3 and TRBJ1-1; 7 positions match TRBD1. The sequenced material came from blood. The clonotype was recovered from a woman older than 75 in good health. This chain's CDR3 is CASSYLQGRMNTEAFF. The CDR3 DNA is TGTGCCAGCAGTTACTTACAGGGGCGGATGAACACTGAAGCTTTCTTT.